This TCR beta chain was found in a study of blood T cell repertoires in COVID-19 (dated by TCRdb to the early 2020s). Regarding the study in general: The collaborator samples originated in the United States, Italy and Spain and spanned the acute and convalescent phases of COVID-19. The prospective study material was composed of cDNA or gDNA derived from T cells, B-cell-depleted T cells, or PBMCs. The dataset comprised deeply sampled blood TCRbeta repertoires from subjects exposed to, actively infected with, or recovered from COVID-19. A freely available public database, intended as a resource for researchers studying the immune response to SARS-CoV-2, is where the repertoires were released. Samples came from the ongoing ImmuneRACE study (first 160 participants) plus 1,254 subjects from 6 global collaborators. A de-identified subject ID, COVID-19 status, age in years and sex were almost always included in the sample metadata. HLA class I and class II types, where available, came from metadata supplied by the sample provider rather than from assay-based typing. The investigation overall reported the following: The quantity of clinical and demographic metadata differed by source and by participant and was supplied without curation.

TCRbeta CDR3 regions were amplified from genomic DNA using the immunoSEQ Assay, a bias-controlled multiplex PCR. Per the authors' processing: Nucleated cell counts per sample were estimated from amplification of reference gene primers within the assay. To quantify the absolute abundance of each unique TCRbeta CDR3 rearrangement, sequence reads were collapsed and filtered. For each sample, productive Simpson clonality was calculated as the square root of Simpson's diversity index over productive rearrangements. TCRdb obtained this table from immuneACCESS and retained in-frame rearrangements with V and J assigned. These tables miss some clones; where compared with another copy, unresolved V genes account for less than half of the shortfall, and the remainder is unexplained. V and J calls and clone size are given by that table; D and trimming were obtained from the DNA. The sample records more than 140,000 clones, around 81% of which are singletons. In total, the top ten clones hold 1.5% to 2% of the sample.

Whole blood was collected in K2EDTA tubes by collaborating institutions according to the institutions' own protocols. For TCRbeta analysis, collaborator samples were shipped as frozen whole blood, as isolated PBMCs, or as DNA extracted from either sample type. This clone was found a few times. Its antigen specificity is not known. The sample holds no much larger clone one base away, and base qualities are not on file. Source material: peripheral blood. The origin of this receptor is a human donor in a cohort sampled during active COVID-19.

The CDR3 sequence is CASSSDTLGRNEKLFF. The DNA sequence is TGTGCCAGCAGTTCGGACACCCTCGGTAGAAATGAAAAACTGTTTTTT. The V and J segments used are TRBV6-2 or TRBV6-3 and TRBJ1-4; 5 matching bases give a weak D call of TRBD1. CDR1 and CDR2 are read off the germline V gene as MNHEY and SVGEGT. V loses 4 bases, J loses 5 bases, and the germline ends lie 17 bases apart. The CDR3 measures 16 amino acids from cysteine to phenylalanine. The kept DNA is CDR3 alone, 48 bases in frame from the first base.